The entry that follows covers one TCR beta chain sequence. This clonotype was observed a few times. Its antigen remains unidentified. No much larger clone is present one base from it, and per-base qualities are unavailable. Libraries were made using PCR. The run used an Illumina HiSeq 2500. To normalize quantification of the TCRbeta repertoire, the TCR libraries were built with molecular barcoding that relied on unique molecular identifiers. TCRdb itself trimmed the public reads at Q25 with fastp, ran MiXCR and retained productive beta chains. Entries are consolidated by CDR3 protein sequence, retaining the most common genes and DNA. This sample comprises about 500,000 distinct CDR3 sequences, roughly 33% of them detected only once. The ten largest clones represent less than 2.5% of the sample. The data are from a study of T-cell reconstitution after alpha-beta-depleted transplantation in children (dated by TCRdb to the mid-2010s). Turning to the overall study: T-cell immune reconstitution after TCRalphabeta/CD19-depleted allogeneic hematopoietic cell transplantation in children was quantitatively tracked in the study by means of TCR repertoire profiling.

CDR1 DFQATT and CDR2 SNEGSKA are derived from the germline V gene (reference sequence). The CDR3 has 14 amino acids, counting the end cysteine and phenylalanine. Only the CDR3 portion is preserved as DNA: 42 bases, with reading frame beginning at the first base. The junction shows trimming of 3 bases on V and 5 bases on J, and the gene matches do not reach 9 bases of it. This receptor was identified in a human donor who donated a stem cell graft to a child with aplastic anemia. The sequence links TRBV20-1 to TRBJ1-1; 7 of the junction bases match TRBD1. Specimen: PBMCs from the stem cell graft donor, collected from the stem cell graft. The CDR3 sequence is CSASKLIQGTEAFF. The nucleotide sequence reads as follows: TGCAGTGCTAGCAAATTAATACAGGGGACTGAAGCTTTCTTT.